Listed below are T cell receptor beta chains from one sample, sequenced in a study of blood T cell repertoires in COVID-19. The protocol was immunoSEQ multiplex PCR, while the TCRdb copy is restricted to in-frame clones and leaves out a portion. The sample gives over 130,000 clones, 65% to 80% of which show up once; approximately 15% is in the top ten. The sample was peripheral blood. Every receptor here comes from a man between 45 and 60 years old with acute or convalescent COVID-19. Both conserved end residues are part of each CDR3. Each record gives: clone size, J gene, V gene, D gene, CDR3 DNA, CDR3 protein. D genes are given only for firm matches. Clone sizes are given selectively: once, few, many, or a class where the clone is expanded.

NA	TRBJ2-3	TRBV29-1	NA	TGCAGCGTGTCTGGGGGGGCGCAAGATACGCAGTATTTT	CSVSGGAQDTQYF
NA	TRBJ2-2	TRBV15	TRBD2	TGTGCCACCAGCAGGGAGACTAGCCATGACGGGGAGCTGTTTTTT	CATSRETSHDGELFF
medium-sized	TRBJ2-7	TRBV10-3	TRBD1	TGTGCCTCCACCCCTTTAGGACAGGGCTACGAGCAGTACTTC	CASTPLGQGYEQYF
NA	TRBJ2-2	TRBV5-4	NA	TGTGCCAGCTTGGGACATTCCACCGGGGAGCTGTTTTTT	CASLGHSTGELFF
NA	TRBJ1-1	TRBV5-5	NA	TGTGCCAGCAGCTTGGTCGGGGCCCGGGGGACTGAAGCTTTCTTT	CASSLVGARGTEAFF
NA	TRBJ2-1	TRBV11-3	TRBD1	TGTGCCAGCAGCTTAGCCAGGGGGAGCAATGAGCAGTTCTTC	CASSLARGSNEQFF
NA	TRBJ1-1	TRBV12-3/TRBV12-4	NA	TGTGCCAGCAGTTTTTCAGGAGGGAGGAAGGCTTTCTTT	CASSFSGGRKAFF
NA	TRBJ1-2	TRBV18	TRBD1	TGTGCCAGCGGGACAGACTATGGCTACACCTTC	CASGTDYGYTF
NA	TRBJ2-6	TRBV28	TRBD1	TGTGCCAGCAGTTTCAACAGGGGGGCTGGGGCCAACGTCCTGACTTTC	CASSFNRGAGANVLTF
NA	TRBJ2-2	TRBV28	NA	TGTGCCAGCAGTCCCCGGACAGTTAACACCGGGGAGCTGTTTTTT	CASSPRTVNTGELFF
NA	TRBJ1-4	TRBV11-2	NA	TGTGCCAGCAGCTTACTCGGGGATGCTAATGAAAAACTGTTTTTT	CASSLLGDANEKLFF
NA	TRBJ1-1	TRBV30	NA	TGTGCCTGGGGCCCGGACACAGGTGAAGCTTTCTTT	CAWGPDTGEAFF
NA	TRBJ1-4	TRBV15	NA	TGTGCCACCAGCAGTGCACAGGGCGAAAAACTGTTTTTT	CATSSAQGEKLFF
NA	TRBJ2-7	TRBV7-8	NA	TGTGCCAGCAGCTTAAGGAGGGAAACGGGCCAGTACTTC	CASSLRRETGQYF
NA	TRBJ2-3	TRBV5-1	TRBD1	TGCGCCAGCAGCCCGGGACAGGGCACAGATACGCAGTATTTT	CASSPGQGTDTQYF
NA	TRBJ1-6	TRBV4-1	NA	TGCGCCAGCAGCCAAGATCGGGATTCACCCCTCCACTTT	CASSQDRDSPLHF